The source of this T cell receptor beta chain is a study of neoadjuvant nivolumab and ipilimumab in lung cancer (dated by TCRdb to about 2020). About the investigation overall: In the NEOSTAR trial, nivolumab was administered intravenously at 3 mg/kg on days 1, 15 and 29, and the combination arm also received ipilimumab 1 mg/kg on day 1 only. The study compared TCR repertoires in pretherapy (baseline) peripheral blood with TCR repertoires in tumors resected at surgery after neoadjuvant immune checkpoint blockade. Matched pretherapy and resected tumor pairs were analyzed for seven patients, of whom four received nivolumab and three received nivolumab plus ipilimumab. The primary endpoint of the trial was the rate of major pathologic response (MPR) in the intention-to-treat population of each study arm. The trial treated 44 patients with operable NSCLC: some 23 were randomized to nivolumab monotherapy and some 20 to nivolumab plus ipilimumab.

The CDR3 runs 14 residues from the cysteine to the phenylalanine. Here the CDR3 DNA is all that survives: 42 bases in frame from base 1. Trimming takes 4 bases off V and 7 bases off J; junction bases not matched to a gene: 7. CDR1 and CDR2, looked up from the germline V gene (reference sequence), are SGHKS and YYEKEE. Reading the label with the study, this specimen's time point is: at surgical resection after neoadjuvant nivolumab +/- ipilimumab. The samples were taken from NEOSTAR, a phase 2 randomized trial in operable NSCLC that tested neoadjuvant nivolumab or nivolumab plus ipilimumab, followed by surgery. Results and caveats for the whole study, not just this receptor: TCR sequencing was performed in a small number of samples. No significant correlation was found between TCR clonality and pathologic tumor regression, and only one major-pathologic-response sample was available for the clonality analysis. Pretherapy blood TCR richness correlated positively with richness in tumors resected after neoadjuvant therapy (Spearman R ~ 0.8). Compared with tumor-adjacent uninvolved lung, resected tumors had greater TCR richness and clonality, and increases showed up in more of the dual-therapy-treated tumors. From pretherapy to surgery, tumor T-cell richness and clonality increased in three of three dual-therapy tumors but in only two of four nivolumab-treated tumors.

Remarks on this clone: No antigen is known for it. No much larger clone is present one base from it, and per-base qualities are unavailable.

The library was obtained by the immunoSEQ multiplex PCR assay. The source study handled its data this way. Richness and clonality were used to summarize the repertoires, and clones that significantly expanded or contracted between pre- and post-therapy samples were identified. Drawn from immuneACCESS, this table holds only the in-frame rearrangements with V and J called that TCRdb kept. Clones are partly lost; checked studies trace under half to an unresolved V gene and leave the rest unexplained. V, J and clone size are taken as reported in that table, and D and trimming were inferred from the DNA itself. This sample gives 18,000 or so clones in total; 60% to 80% of them show up just once. Together, the top ten hold around 10% of the sample.

This clonotype was obtained from an adult with non-small cell lung cancer. The rearranged chain carries TRBV5-5 and TRBJ2-1; TRBD1 matches 8 bases in the middle. The material was tumor tissue, obtained after neoadjuvant nivolumab, alone or with ipilimumab, at or shortly before surgery. The encoded CDR3 is CASSLSRTGNEQFF. Read as DNA, the sequence is TGTGCCAGCAGCCTGAGCCGGACAGGGAATGAGCAGTTCTTC.